This passage covers 26 T cell receptor beta chains from one sample sequenced in a study of blood T cell repertoires in COVID-19. Profiling relied on immunoSEQ multiplex PCR, and the TCRdb table lists in-frame clones only, not all of them. The sample records some 27,000 clones, 76% being singletons. Sequences were obtained from peripheral blood. The receptors here all came from a man in his 70s with acute or convalescent COVID-19.

The J gene is TRBJ1-3, the V gene TRBV3-1 (or the pseudogene TRBV3-2); 9 positions agree with TRBD1. V gave up 0 bases and J gave up 11 bases; unmatched junction bases: 11. CDR1 is LGHDT and CDR2 is YNNKEL in the germline V gene (reference sequence). The length of the CDR3 is 16 residues. As DNA, the CDR3 is TGTGCCAGCAGCCAAGACCCGGGACAGGGAGCAAGCGCCATATATTTT. As protein: CASSQDPGQGASAIYF.

The chain couples TRBV24-1 to TRBJ2-2; D might be TRBD1 (6 bases). Germline CDR1 is KGHDR and CDR2 is SFDVKD. V was clipped by 5 bases and J by 0 bases, with 18 bases between them. This CDR3 region has 18 residues. The CDR3 bases are TGTGCCACCAGTGGGGCCAGGAGGACAGTCGCGAACACCGGGGAGCTGTTTTTT. It yields the protein CATSGARRTVANTGELFF.

Judged by abundance, this clone is medium-sized (0.01 to 0.1%). The chain joins TRBV4-2 to TRBJ2-1; 10 nucleotides align to TRBD1. This CDR3 comprises 15 residues. J gave up 8 bases and V 5 bases, and 9 bases lay outside the gene matches. CDR1 is LGHNA and CDR2 is YNFKEQ in the germline V gene. The chain's CDR3 is CASSYTGTGADEQFF. The CDR3 nucleotides read TGTGCCAGCAGCTATACCGGGACAGGGGCTGATGAGCAGTTCTTC.

J is TRBJ2-7 and V is TRBV6-2 or TRBV6-3; 11 bases are a match to TRBD2. CDR3 length equals 15 residues. After removal of 4 bases from V and 5 bases from J, the junction contained 7 bases not matched to a gene. Germline V gene data show CDR1 as MNHEY and CDR2 as SVGEGT. In nucleotides, the CDR3 is TGTGCCAGCAGTTTCTCTAGCGGGAGGTTCAACGAGCAGTACTTC. It encodes CASSFSSGRFNEQYF.

The chain carries TRBV2 and TRBJ1-5; D not certain. V was trimmed by 2 bases and J by 2 bases, leaving 10 bases between them. The CDR3 is 15 amino acids. Germline V gene lookup returns CDR1 SNHLY and CDR2 FYNNEI. CDR3 in amino acids: CASSEKGGGNQPQHF. CDR3 DNA sequence: TGTGCCAGCAGTGAAAAGGGAGGCGGCAATCAGCCCCAGCATTTT.

The rearrangement joins TRBV7-2 to TRBJ2-3, with TRBD2 identical over 8 bases. CDR1 is SGHTA, CDR2 FQGNSA, per germline. Losses at the gene ends were 1 base for V and 4 bases for J; bases not matched to a gene: 7. The CDR3 runs 16 residues. The CDR3 region is CASSLGAGAFADTQYF. In DNA, the CDR3 is TGTGCCAGCAGCTTAGGAGCGGGGGCCTTCGCAGATACGCAGTATTTT.

This chain connects TRBV27 to TRBJ1-2; weak D call: TRBD1 (6 bases). Per germline, CDR1 MNHEY and CDR2 SMNVEV (reference sequence). The CDR3 is 14 residues long. The V gene lost 5 bases and the J gene lost 4 bases, with 14 bases spanning the gap. The DNA for the CDR3 is TGTGCCAGCAGTCCCTCCGGGACACTCTATGGCTACACCTTC. Protein: CASSPSGTLYGYTF.

This clone has a count of ten or more. The chain couples TRBV14 to TRBJ2-1, with D possibly TRBD2 on 7 matching bases. This CDR3 contains 16 residues. Trimming took off 3 bases at V and 2 bases at J, with 14 bases between the two ends. CDR1 and CDR2 from the germline V gene are SGHDN and FVKESK. The CDR3 loop reads CASSQKGGVAYNEQFF. The DNA of the CDR3 is TGTGCCAGCAGCCAGAAGGGGGGGGTGGCCTACAATGAGCAGTTCTTC.

V gene TRBV28 combines with J gene TRBJ1-6, with D maybe TRBD1 (6 bases). The CDR3 covers 14 residues. V lost 10 bases, J lost 7 bases, and 17 bases lay in between. Germline CDR1 and CDR2: MDHEN and SYDVKM. The CDR3 reads CATKRDTYNSPLHF. DNA for the CDR3: TGTGCCACGAAACGGGACACATACAATTCACCCCTCCACTTT.

The V and J genes are TRBV7-9 and TRBJ1-1, with a tentative D call TRBD1 (5 bases). V was shortened by 5 bases and J by 6 bases, with 19 bases between the two germline ends. Germline-derived CDR1 and CDR2 are SEHNR and FQNEAQ (reference sequence). The CDR3 spans 15 residues. The CDR3, as DNA: TGTGCCAGCAGCCCTGGGACGCCTGGGAGGGCTGAAGCTTTCTTT. Translated: CASSPGTPGRAEAFF.

V is TRBV7-2 and J is TRBJ1-2; D unresolved. Germline loops: CDR1 SGHTA, CDR2 FQGNSA. The CDR3 loop spans 15 amino acids. V was trimmed by 2 bases and J by 7 bases, leaving 17 bases between them. CDR3 region: CASSLSAREGFGYTF. For the CDR3, the DNA is TGTGCCAGCAGCTTATCCGCCCGGGAGGGATTTGGCTACACCTTC.

This clone came up once. The CDR3 DNA is TGCGCCAGCAGCTTGGGTTCCAGCGGGATTATCGAGCAGTACTTC. Encoded protein: CASSLGSSGIIEQYF. This chain connects TRBV5-1 to TRBJ2-7, with 7 bases lining up with TRBD2. The CDR3 is made up of 15 amino acids. Germline CDR1 reads SGHRS; CDR2 reads YFSETQ. Trimming cost V 0 bases and J 6 bases; bases outside gene matches: 9.

The CDR3 protein is CASSPSPGGRAAGSYNEQFF. CDR3 DNA: TGTGCCAGCAGCCCCAGTCCGGGCGGGAGGGCTGCGGGTTCCTACAATGAGCAGTTCTTC. This chain connects TRBV3-1 (or the pseudogene TRBV3-2) to TRBJ2-1, with 9 bases matching TRBD2. From germline, CDR1 is LGHDT and CDR2 YNNKEL (reference sequence). Trimming took 4 bases from V and 1 from J; bases not matched to a gene: 17. CDR3 length: 20 residues.

The chain couples TRBV7-9 to TRBJ2-2, with a possible D match to TRBD2 (5 bases). The CDR3 spans 15 residues. Germline lookup yields CDR1 SEHNR and CDR2 FQNEAQ (reference sequence). V shed 7 bases and J shed 2 bases, with 14 bases lying between them. This chain's CDR3 is CASNRLGENTGELFF. The CDR3 DNA follows: TGTGCCAGCAACCGCCTCGGGGAAAACACCGGGGAGCTGTTTTTT.

CDR3 loop: CASSLSSVPLPGSYEQYF. The DNA of the CDR3 is TGTGCCAGCAGTCTATCCAGTGTCCCCCTACCAGGCTCCTACGAGCAGTACTTC. This chain uses TRBV28 with TRBJ2-7; D not resolved. Germline CDR1 reads MDHEN; CDR2 reads SYDVKM. V gave up 5 bases and J gave up 0 bases, with 23 bases separating them. The CDR3 has 18 residues.

The chain combines TRBV7-8 with TRBJ1-1, with a possible D match to TRBD1 (5 bases). The CDR3 sequence is 17 residues long. The germline V gene encodes CDR1 SGHVS and CDR2 FQNEAQ. The V gene lost 1 base and the J gene lost 1 base, with 16 bases spanning the gap. CDR3 loop: CASSLGGSGAGNTEAFF. CDR3 DNA sequence: TGTGCCAGCAGCTTAGGGGGGAGCGGGGCGGGGAACACTGAAGCTTTCTTT.

The chain couples TRBV18 to TRBJ2-1; D possibly corresponds to TRBD2 (6 bases). The CDR3 covers 13 residues. The ends were cut back, 6 bases at V and 7 bases at J, with 13 bases in the middle. The germline V gene encodes CDR1 KGHSH and CDR2 LQKENI. In nucleotides, the CDR3 is TGTGCCAGCTCGCCTAGCGTCGAGAATGAGCAGTTCTTC. Protein product: CASSPSVENEQFF.

The V gene is TRBV11-1, the J gene TRBJ2-7; maybe TRBD2 (5 bases). This CDR3 contains 13 residues. V was pared by 5 bases and J by 6 bases, with 14 bases between. Germline CDR1 is SGHAT and CDR2 is FQDESV (reference sequence). The CDR3 spells CASSDYGVSEQYF. The CDR3 region has the DNA TGTGCCAGCAGCGACTATGGAGTTTCCGAGCAGTACTTC.

The chain carries TRBV19 and TRBJ2-1; 9 bases match TRBD2. The CDR3 sequence is 15 residues long. Trimming removed 3 bases from V and 4 bases from J; junction bases left unmatched: 4. Germline-derived CDR1 and CDR2 are LNHDA and SQIVND (reference sequence). Written as DNA, the CDR3 is TGTGCCAGTAGTATGGGACTAGCAGGTTACAATGAGCAGTTCTTC. It translates to CASSMGLAGYNEQFF.

This rearrangement joins TRBV28 to TRBJ1-6, with D perhaps TRBD1 (5 bases). The CDR3 loop spans 16 amino acids. Germline V gene data show CDR1 as MDHEN and CDR2 as SYDVKM. Trimming removed 10 bases at V and 4 bases at J, with 20 bases between. Written as DNA, the CDR3 is TGTGCCACCCGGGGGTCGAGGGGCGGTTATAATTCACCCCTCCACTTT. It translates to CATRGSRGGYNSPLHF.

The V gene is TRBV11-2, the J gene TRBJ1-6, with 10 positions matching TRBD1. V gave up 2 bases and J gave up 6 bases; unmatched junction bases: 7. Germline-derived CDR1 and CDR2 are SGHAT and FQNNGV. The CDR3 sequence is 17 residues long. DNA of the CDR3: TGTGCCAGCAGCTTATCGGGACAGGGGAGTTTTAATTCACCCCTCCACTTT. Its protein product is CASSLSGQGSFNSPLHF.

This clone was seen only once. V is TRBV24-1 and J is TRBJ2-1, with 11 positions matching TRBD2. Per germline, CDR1 KGHDR and CDR2 SFDVKD. CDR3 length: 16 residues. The J segment lost 4 bases and the V segment lost 4 bases, leaving 5 bases of the junction unmatched. CDR3 DNA sequence: TGTGCCACCAGTGACACTGGGACTAGCGGATACAATGAGCAGTTCTTC. Its translation is CATSDTGTSGYNEQFF.

The V and J genes are TRBV6-2 or TRBV6-3 and TRBJ2-7, with D tentatively TRBD2 (5 bases). CDR3 length: 13 residues. V was pared by 5 bases and J by 2 bases, with 10 bases between. Per the germline V gene, CDR1 is MNHEY and CDR2 is SVGEGT. The CDR3 DNA is TGTGCCAGCAGTATGCCGGAGGCCTACGAGCAGTACTTC. It encodes CASSMPEAYEQYF.

The V and J genes are TRBV19 and TRBJ2-7; a weak D match, TRBD2 (5 bases). V was shortened by 6 bases and J by 4 bases, with 13 bases between the two germline ends. CDR3 length equals 13 residues. CDR1 and CDR2 from the germline V gene are LNHDA and SQIVND (reference sequence). CDR3: CASRGYRGYEQYF. DNA for the CDR3: TGTGCCAGTAGGGGGTATCGGGGTTACGAGCAGTACTTC.

The chain combines TRBV6-5 with TRBJ2-3; D possibly corresponds to TRBD2 (5 bases). The V gene lost 4 bases and the J gene lost 3 bases, with 14 bases spanning the gap. Germline CDR1 reads MNHEY; CDR2 reads SVGAGI. The CDR3 has 15 residues. CDR3: CASSFGLRGTDTQYF. The CDR3 coding sequence is TGTGCCAGCAGTTTTGGACTTCGGGGAACAGATACGCAGTATTTT.

V usage is TRBV6-1 and J usage is TRBJ2-3; D might be TRBD2 (6 bases). This CDR3 contains 15 residues. V shed 3 bases and J shed 2 bases, with 12 bases lying between them. Germline lookup yields CDR1 MNHNS and CDR2 SASEGT. Here the CDR3 reads CASSDLAGITDTQYF. The CDR3 DNA sequence: TGTGCCAGCAGTGATCTCGCGGGGATCACAGATACGCAGTATTTT.